This TCR beta chain was recorded in a study of CD8 T cells in Susac syndrome. Looked up from germline, CDR1 is MGHRA and CDR2 is YSYEKL. This CDR3 spans 17 amino acids. The J segment lost 0 bases and the V segment lost 4 bases, leaving 11 bases of the junction unmatched. RNA in amounts of about 0.5 to 1 ug was reverse transcribed with random hexamers. Each CDR3 protein gets one entry after TCRdb re-called the immunoSEQ multiplex PCR reads with MiXCR. The table has 350,000 to 550,000 distinct CDR3 sequences, 85% to 90% seen once. The multiple sclerosis controls were treatment-naive patients, and their relapsing-remitting disease was stable or active.

The V and J genes are TRBV4-1 and TRBJ1-2, with 7 bases identical to TRBD1. This TCR was sampled from a human donor with multiple sclerosis. Sequenced input: CD8+ T cells from PBMCs. Written as DNA, the CDR3 is TGCGCCAGCAGCCCAGTCCTAGAGACAGGGACTAACTATGGCTACACCTTC. Its translation: CASSPVLETGTNYGYTF.